The 11 T cell receptor beta chains in this list originate from one sample, sequenced in a study of sequential checkpoint blockade in melanoma. Treatment specified: randomized to nivolumab then ipilimumab (arm A) or the reverse (arm B). Here immunoSEQ multiplex PCR was the method, and the copy in TCRdb shows in-frame clones only, minus some. The sample lists approximately 28,000 clones; 75% to 85% were seen once. Sequencing used CD8+ T cells sorted from blood (inferred from file names), obtained from a patient given nivolumab and ipilimumab in sequence. These receptors originate from a human donor with melanoma.

V usage is TRBV4-3 and J usage is TRBJ1-2, with D unresolved. This CDR3 is 15 amino acids long. Deletions cut 0 bases from V and 1 base from J, with 9 bases between. The germline gives CDR1 LGHNA, CDR2 YSLEER. The chain's CDR3 is CASSQETTLNYGYTF. The DNA of the CDR3 is TGCGCCAGCAGCCAAGAGACTACACTTAACTATGGCTACACCTTC.

The chain carries TRBV15 and TRBJ2-3; TRBD1 is a possible D gene (6 bases). Germline CDR1 and CDR2: LNHNV and YYDKDF (reference sequence). The V end lost 3 bases, the J end lost 0 bases, and 7 bases lay between the germline ends. The CDR3 covers 14 residues. CDR3 in DNA: TGTGCCACCAGCAGTGACAGGAGCACAGATACGCAGTATTTT. Translation: CATSSDRSTDTQYF.

V is TRBV5-1 and J is TRBJ1-6, with 12 positions matching TRBD1. The germline V gene has CDR1 SGHRS and CDR2 YFSETQ. The trim removed 1 base at V and 8 bases at J, leaving 13 bases unmatched. The CDR3 has 19 amino acids. The CDR3 loop is CASSLTGQGAPAEDSPLHF. The CDR3 DNA reads as TGCGCCAGCAGCTTGACGGGACAGGGGGCCCCAGCGGAAGATTCACCCCTCCACTTT.

This clone was detected once. The genes are TRBV6-5 and TRBJ2-7; 8 bases align to TRBD1. The germline V gene has CDR1 MNHEY and CDR2 SVGAGI. The CDR3 runs 15 residues. Losses at the gene ends were 2 bases for V and 2 bases for J; bases not matched to a gene: 5. The CDR3 region is CASSYGQGGPYEQYF. CDR3 sequence (DNA): TGTGCCAGCAGTTACGGACAGGGTGGCCCCTACGAGCAGTACTTC.

This clone was seen only a few times. The J gene is TRBJ1-5, the V gene TRBV7-2; 9 bases are shared with TRBD1. This CDR3 contains 17 residues. The junction had 10 bases not matched to a gene; V was cut back by 5 bases and J by 2 bases. Looked up from germline, CDR1 is SGHTA and CDR2 is FQGNSA. For the CDR3, the DNA is TGTGCCAGCAGCGCCCGACAGGGGGTTGGGGGCAATCAGCCCCAGCATTTT. This gives the protein CASSARQGVGGNQPQHF.

The chain couples TRBV7-6 to TRBJ2-7, with 9 positions matching TRBD1. CDR1 and CDR2 from the germline V gene are SGHVS and FNYEAQ. The CDR3 loop spans 15 amino acids. After removal of 0 bases from V and 7 bases from J, the junction contained 7 bases not matched to a gene. CDR3 sequence: CASSLAGQGSGEQYF. The CDR3 bases are TGTGCCAGCAGCTTAGCGGGACAGGGTTCGGGGGAGCAGTACTTC. Complete variable domain (other parts from reference TRBV7-6 and TRBJ2-7): GAGVSQSPRYKVTKRGQDVALRCDPISGHVSLYWYRQALGQGPEFLTYFNYEAQQDKSGLPNDRFSAERPEGSISTLTIQRTEQRDSAMYRCASSLAGQGSGEQYFGPGTRLTVT.

The chain has TRBV18 and TRBJ2-5; D is perhaps TRBD1 (7 bases). The CDR3 consists of 15 residues. V was cut by 5 bases and J by 2 bases, with 15 bases left in between. The germline gives CDR1 KGHSH, CDR2 LQKENI. CDR3 bases: TGTGCCAGCTCATTACTACAGGGGAGGCAAGAGACCCAGTACTTC. It specifies CASSLLQGRQETQYF.

This clone ranks as medium-sized. Other nucleotide sequences from this sample produce the same CDR3. CDR3 in DNA: TGTGCCACCAGCAGAGATTCTAATACAGGGTCCGGGAATCAGCCCCAGCATTTT. Translating it yields CATSRDSNTGSGNQPQHF. V gene TRBV15 combines with J gene TRBJ1-5, with D tentatively TRBD1 (6 bases). The CDR3 has 18 amino acids. Per the germline V gene, CDR1 is LNHNV and CDR2 is YYDKDF (reference sequence). V was pared by 0 bases and J by 4 bases, with 19 bases between.

The V call is TRBV4-2, the J call TRBJ2-3; 15 bases align to TRBD2. CDR3 length: 19 residues. CDR1 is LGHNA and CDR2 is YNFKEQ in the germline V gene. V lost 2 bases to trimming and J lost 2 bases; unmatched junction nucleotides: 8. The DNA of the CDR3 is TGTGCCAGCAGCCAAACGGCCGGGACTAGCGGGGGGCCCACAGATACGCAGTATTTT. This translates into CASSQTAGTSGGPTDTQYF.

V gene TRBV7-9 combines with J gene TRBJ2-6; possible D gene TRBD2, 5 bases. The germline V gene has CDR1 SEHNR and CDR2 FQNEAQ (reference sequence). Trimming pared 4 bases from V and 0 bases from J, leaving 7 bases between. The CDR3 contains 15 residues. CDR3 residues: CASSSRDSGANVLTF. The CDR3 region has the DNA TGTGCCAGCAGCTCCCGGGACTCTGGGGCCAACGTCCTGACTTTC.

With regard to this clone: In the same sample, other DNA sequences code for this CDR3. Here the CDR3 DNA reads TGTGCCAGCAGTTACTCACAGGGGGATGAGCAGTTCTTC. This sequence encodes CASSYSQGDEQFF. V gene TRBV6-5 combines with J gene TRBJ2-1; the match to TRBD1 covers 8 bases. The length of the CDR3 is 13 residues. The germline V gene has CDR1 MNHEY and CDR2 SVGAGI. The V segment lost 0 bases and the J segment 8 bases; nucleotides outside the gene matches: 0.